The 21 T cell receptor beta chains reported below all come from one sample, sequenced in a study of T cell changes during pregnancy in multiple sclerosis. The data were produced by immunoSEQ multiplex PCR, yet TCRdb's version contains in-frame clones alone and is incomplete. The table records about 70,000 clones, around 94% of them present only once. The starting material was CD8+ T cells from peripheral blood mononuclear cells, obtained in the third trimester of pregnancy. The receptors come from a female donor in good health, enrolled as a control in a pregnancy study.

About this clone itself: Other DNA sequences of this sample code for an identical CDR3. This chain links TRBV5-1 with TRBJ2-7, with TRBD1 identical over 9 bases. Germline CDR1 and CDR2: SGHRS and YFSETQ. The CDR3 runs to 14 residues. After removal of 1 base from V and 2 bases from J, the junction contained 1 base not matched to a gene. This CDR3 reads CASSLRTGAYEQYF. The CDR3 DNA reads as TGCGCCAGCAGCTTGAGGACAGGGGCCTACGAGCAGTACTTC.

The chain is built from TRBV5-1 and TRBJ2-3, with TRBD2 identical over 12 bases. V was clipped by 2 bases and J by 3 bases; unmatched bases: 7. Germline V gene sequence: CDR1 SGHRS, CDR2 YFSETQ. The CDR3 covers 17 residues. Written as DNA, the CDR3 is TGCGCCAGCAGCTTCCGGACTAGCGGGGAAGTTACAGATACGCAGTATTTT. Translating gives CASSFRTSGEVTDTQYF.

The CDR3 DNA follows: TGCAGCGTAGAAAAAATGGCCGTATCTGGGGCCAACGTCCTGACTTTC. This gives the protein CSVEKMAVSGANVLTF. This rearrangement joins TRBV29-1 to TRBJ2-6, with D uncertain. CDR1 and CDR2 (germline): SQVTM, ANQGSEA. V was shortened by 6 bases and J by 1 base, with 16 bases between the two germline ends. The CDR3 totals 16 residues.

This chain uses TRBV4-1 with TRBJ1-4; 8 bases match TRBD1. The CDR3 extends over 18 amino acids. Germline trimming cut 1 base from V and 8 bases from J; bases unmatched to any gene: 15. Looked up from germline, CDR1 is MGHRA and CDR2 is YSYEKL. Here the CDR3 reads CASSQGWGRGPVREKLFF. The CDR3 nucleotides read TGCGCCAGCAGCCAAGGGTGGGGCAGGGGGCCCGTCAGGGAAAAACTGTTTTTT.

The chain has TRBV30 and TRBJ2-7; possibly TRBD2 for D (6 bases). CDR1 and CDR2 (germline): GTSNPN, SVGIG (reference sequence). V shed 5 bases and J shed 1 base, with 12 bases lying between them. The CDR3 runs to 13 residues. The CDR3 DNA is TGTGCCTGGGCACCAGGGACTTCCTACGAGCAGTACTTC. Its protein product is CAWAPGTSYEQYF. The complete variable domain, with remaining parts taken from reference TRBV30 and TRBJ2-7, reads SQTIHQWPATLVQPVGSPLSLECTVEGTSNPNLYWYRQAAGRGLQLLFYSVGIGQISSEVPQNLSASRPQDRQFILSSKKLLLSDSGFYLCAWAPGTSYEQYFGPGTRLTVT.

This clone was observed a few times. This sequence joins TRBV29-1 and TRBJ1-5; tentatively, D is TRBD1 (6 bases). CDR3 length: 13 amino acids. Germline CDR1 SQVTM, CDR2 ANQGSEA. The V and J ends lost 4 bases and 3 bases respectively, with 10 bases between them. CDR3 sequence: CSVGRGPNQPQHF. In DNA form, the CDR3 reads TGCAGCGTTGGGCGGGGGCCCAATCAGCCCCAGCATTTT.

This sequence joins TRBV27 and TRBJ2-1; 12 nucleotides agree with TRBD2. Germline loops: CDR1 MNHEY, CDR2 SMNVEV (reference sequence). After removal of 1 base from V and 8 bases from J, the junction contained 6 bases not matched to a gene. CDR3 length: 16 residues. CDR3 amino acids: CASSLLLAGGPHEQFF. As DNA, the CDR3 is TGTGCCAGCAGTTTATTACTAGCGGGGGGACCTCATGAGCAGTTCTTC.

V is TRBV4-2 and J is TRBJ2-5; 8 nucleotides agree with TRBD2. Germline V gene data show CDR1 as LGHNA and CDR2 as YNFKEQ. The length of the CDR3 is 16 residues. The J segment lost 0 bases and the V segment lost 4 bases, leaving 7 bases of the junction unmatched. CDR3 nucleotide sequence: TGTGCCAGCAGCCCCTCTGGCGGGGGGTACCAAGAGACCCAGTACTTC. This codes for CASSPSGGGYQETQYF.

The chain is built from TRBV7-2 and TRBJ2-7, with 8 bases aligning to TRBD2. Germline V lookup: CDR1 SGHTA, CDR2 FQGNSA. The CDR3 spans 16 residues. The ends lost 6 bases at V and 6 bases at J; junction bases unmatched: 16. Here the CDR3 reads CASSFFLRLASGEQYF. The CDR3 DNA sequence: TGTGCCAGCAGTTTTTTTCTAAGACTAGCGTCGGGCGAGCAGTACTTC.

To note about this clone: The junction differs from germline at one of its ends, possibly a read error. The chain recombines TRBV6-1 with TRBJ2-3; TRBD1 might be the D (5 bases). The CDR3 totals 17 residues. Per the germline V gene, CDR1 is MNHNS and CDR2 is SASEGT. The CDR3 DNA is TGTGCCATCAGTGAATGGTCGCTACAGGCTGGGTGGGATACGCAGTATTTT. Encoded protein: CAISEWSLQAGWDTQYF.

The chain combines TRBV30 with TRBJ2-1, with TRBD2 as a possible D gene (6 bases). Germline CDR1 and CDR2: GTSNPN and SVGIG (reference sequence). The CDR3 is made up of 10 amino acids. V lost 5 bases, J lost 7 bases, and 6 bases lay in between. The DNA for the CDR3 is TGTGCCTGGGGGGGGAATGAGCAGTTCTTC. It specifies CAWGGNEQFF.

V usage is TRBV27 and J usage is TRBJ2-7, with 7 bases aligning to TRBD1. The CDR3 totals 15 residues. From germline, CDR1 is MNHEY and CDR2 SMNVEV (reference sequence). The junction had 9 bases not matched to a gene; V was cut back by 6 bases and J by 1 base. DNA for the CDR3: TGTGCCAGCAGCTCAATACAGGGGCCATCCTACGAGCAGTACTTC. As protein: CASSSIQGPSYEQYF.

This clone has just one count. CDR3 DNA: TGTGCCAGCAGCCAACACGGTTCCTACGAGCAGTACTTC. Protein product: CASSQHGSYEQYF. This chain joins TRBV14 and TRBJ2-7; D is unclear. Germline CDR1 reads SGHDN; CDR2 reads FVKESK. V was shortened by 2 bases and J by 1 base, with 6 bases between the two germline ends. The CDR3 is 13 amino acids. Drawing the rest from reference TRBV14 and TRBJ2-7, the complete variable domain is EAGVTQFPSHSVIEKGQTVTLRCDPISGHDNLYWYRRVMGKEIKFLLHFVKESKQDESGMPNNRFLAERTGGTYSTLKVQPAELEDSGVYFCASSQHGSYEQYFGPGTRLTVT.

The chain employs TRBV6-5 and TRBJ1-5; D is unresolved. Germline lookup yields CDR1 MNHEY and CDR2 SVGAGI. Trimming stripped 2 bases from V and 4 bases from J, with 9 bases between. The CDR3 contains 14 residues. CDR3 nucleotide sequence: TGTGCCAGCAGTTACGGGCAGACGAATCAGCCCCAGCATTTT. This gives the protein CASSYGQTNQPQHF.

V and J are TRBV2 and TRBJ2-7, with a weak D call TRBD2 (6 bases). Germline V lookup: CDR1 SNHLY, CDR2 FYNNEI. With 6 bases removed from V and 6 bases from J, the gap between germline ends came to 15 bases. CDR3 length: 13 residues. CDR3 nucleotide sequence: TGTGCCAGCAGGAGGGACGGCGGGGCCGAGCAGTACTTC. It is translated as CASRRDGGAEQYF.

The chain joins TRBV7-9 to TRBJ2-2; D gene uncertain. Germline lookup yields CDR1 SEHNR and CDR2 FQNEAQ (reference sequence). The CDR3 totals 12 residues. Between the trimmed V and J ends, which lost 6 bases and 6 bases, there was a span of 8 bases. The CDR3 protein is CASRAPAGELFF. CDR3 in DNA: TGTGCCAGCAGGGCCCCTGCCGGGGAGCTGTTTTTT.

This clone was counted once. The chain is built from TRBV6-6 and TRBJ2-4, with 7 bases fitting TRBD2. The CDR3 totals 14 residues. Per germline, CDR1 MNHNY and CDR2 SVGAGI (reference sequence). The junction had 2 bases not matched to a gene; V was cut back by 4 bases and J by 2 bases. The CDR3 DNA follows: TGTGCCAGCAGTTGGGGGGGGACCAAAAACATTCAGTACTTC. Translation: CASSWGGTKNIQYF.

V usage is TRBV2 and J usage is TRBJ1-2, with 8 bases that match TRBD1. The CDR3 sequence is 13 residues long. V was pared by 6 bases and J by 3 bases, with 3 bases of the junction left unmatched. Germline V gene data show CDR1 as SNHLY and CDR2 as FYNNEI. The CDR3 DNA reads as TGTGCCAGCAGAGCGACAGGGGACTATGGCTACACCTTC. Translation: CASRATGDYGYTF.

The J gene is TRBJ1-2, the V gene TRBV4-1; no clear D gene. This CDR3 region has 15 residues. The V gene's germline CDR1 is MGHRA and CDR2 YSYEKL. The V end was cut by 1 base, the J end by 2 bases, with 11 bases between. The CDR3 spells CASSQAAGMNYGYTF. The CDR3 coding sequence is TGCGCCAGCAGCCAAGCAGCGGGGATGAACTATGGCTACACCTTC.

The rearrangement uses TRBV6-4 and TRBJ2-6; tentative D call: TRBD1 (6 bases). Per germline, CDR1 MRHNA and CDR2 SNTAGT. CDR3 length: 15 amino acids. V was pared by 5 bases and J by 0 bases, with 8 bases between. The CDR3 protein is CASSTDSSGANVLTF. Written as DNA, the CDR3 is TGTGCCAGCAGTACGGACAGCTCTGGGGCCAACGTCCTGACTTTC.

The CDR3 is CASTLGGGFPSTRDNGYTF. For the CDR3, the DNA is TGTGCCAGCACCTTGGGAGGCGGTTTCCCATCAACCAGAGATAATGGCTACACCTTC. The chain carries TRBV7-9 and TRBJ1-2; the D is unclear. V was cut by 7 bases and J by 6 bases, with 33 bases left in between. The germline V gene has CDR1 SEHNR and CDR2 FQNEAQ (reference sequence). This CDR3 spans 19 amino acids.